This T cell receptor (beta chain) is from a study of CD8 T cells in Susac syndrome. Study-wide results and caveats: The study acknowledged a relatively small number of individuals in its TCR sequencing and HLA analysis.

Trimming took 3 bases from V and 2 from J; bases not matched to a gene: 6. The CDR3 has 16 amino acids. The germline CDR1 and CDR2 sequences are SGDLS and YYNGEE. RNA in amounts of roughly 0.5 to 1 ug was reverse transcribed with random hexamers. TCR beta CDR3 was amplified by immunoSEQ covering 54 Vbeta and 13 Jbeta. Using its own MiXCR run on the immunoSEQ multiplex PCR reads, TCRdb lists one record per CDR3 protein. The sample has 120,000 to 150,000 distinct CDR3 sequences; 90% to 95% are singletons. With regard to this clonotype: The antigen is not known.

Blood CD8+ and CD4+ T cells underwent high-throughput TCR beta sequencing. Bulk CD8+ and CD4+ cells came from magnetic negative isolation; CD8+ TEMRA by FACS. The sequenced material came from CD8+ T cells from PBMCs. V is TRBV9 and J is TRBJ2-3; 10 bases match TRBD2. This receptor was taken from a human donor in good health. CDR3 sequence: CASSAGLAEVTDTQYF. CDR3 coding DNA: TGTGCCAGCAGCGCTGGACTAGCGGAAGTCACAGATACGCAGTATTTT.